The entry below gives a single TCR beta chain sequence along with its context. Time point noted: blood 2 weeks post-SBRT. As for treatment: 15 Gy SBRT to primary tumor, nephrectomy 4 weeks later. CDR1 is MNHEY, CDR2 SMNVEV, per germline (reference sequence). V dropped 5 bases and J dropped 7; count of bases not matched to a gene: 14. This CDR3 has 16 residues. This sample is part of a study of radiation and T cells in renal cell carcinoma. TCRdb's copy holds only in-frame clones and misses some; the assay was immunoSEQ multiplex PCR. The table records 70,000 or so clones, more than 75% of them present only once.

V gene TRBV27 combines with J gene TRBJ1-2; the match to TRBD1 covers 9 bases. Sample: blood, taken from a patient whose treatment included radiotherapy and nephrectomy. The origin of this receptor is a man aged 60 to 69 with renal cell carcinoma. The chain's CDR3 is CASSEAGDRVLAGYTF. The CDR3 nucleotides are TGTGCCAGCAGTGAAGCCGGGGACAGGGTGCTGGCTGGCTACACCTTC.